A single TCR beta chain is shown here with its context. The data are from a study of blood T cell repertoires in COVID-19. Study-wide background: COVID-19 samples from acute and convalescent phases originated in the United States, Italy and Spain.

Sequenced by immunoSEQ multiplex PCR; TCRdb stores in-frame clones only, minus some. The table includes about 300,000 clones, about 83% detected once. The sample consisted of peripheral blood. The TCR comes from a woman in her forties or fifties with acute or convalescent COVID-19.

The CDR3 bases are TGTGCCAGTAGTATAAAATTGACAGGGACCTATGGCTACACCTTC. Amino acids: CASSIKLTGTYGYTF. V usage is TRBV19 and J usage is TRBJ1-2, with TRBD1 matching over 7 bases. This CDR3 is 15 amino acids long. J gave up 4 bases and V 2 bases, and 7 bases lay outside the gene matches. Germline V CDR1 and CDR2: LNHDA, SQIVND (reference sequence).